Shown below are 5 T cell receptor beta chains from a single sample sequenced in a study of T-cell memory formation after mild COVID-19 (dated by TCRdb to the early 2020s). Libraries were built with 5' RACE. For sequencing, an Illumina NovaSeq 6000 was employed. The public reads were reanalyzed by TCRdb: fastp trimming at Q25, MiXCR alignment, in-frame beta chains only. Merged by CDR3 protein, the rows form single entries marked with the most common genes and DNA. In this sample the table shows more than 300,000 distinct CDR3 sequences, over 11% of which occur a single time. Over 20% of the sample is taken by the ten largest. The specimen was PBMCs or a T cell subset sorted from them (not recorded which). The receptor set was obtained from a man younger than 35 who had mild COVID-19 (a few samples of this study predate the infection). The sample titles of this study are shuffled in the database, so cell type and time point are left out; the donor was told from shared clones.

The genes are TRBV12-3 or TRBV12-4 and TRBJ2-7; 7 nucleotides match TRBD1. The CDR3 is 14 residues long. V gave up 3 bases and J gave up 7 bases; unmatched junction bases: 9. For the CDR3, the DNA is TGTGCCAGCAGTTTGGATACAGGGGTAGATGAGCAGTACTTC. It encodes CASSLDTGVDEQYF.

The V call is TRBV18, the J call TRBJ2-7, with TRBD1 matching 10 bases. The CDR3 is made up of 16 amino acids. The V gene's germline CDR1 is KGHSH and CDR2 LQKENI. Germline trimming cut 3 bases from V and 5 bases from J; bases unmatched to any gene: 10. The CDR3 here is CASSPLAGTGDHEQYF. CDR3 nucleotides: TGTGCCAGCTCACCGCTTGCCGGGACAGGGGACCACGAGCAGTACTTC.

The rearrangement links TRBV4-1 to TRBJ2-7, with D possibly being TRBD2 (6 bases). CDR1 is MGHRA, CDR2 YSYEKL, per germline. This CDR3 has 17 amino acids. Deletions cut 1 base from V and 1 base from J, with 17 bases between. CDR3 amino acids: CASSQVGGGIGSYEQYF. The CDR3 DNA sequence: TGCGCCAGCAGCCAAGTCGGGGGTGGTATTGGATCCTACGAGCAGTACTTC.

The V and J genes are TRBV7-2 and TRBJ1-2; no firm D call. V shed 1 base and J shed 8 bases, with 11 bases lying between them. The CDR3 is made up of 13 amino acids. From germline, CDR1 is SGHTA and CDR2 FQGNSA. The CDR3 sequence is CASSLEVGRGYTF. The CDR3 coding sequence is TGTGCCAGCAGCTTAGAGGTGGGCCGGGGCTACACCTTC. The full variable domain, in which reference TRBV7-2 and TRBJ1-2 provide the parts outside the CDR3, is GAGVSQSPSNKVTEKGKDVELRCDPISGHTALYWYRQSLGQGLEFLIYFQGNSAPDKSGLPSDRFSAERTGGSVSTLTIQRTQQEDSAVYLCASSLEVGRGYTFGSGTRLTVV.

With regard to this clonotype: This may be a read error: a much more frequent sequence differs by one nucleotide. As DNA, the CDR3 is TGTGCCAGCAGATACAACAATGAGCAGTTCTTC. Amino acids: CASRYNNEQFF. V is TRBV28 and J is TRBJ2-1; no definite D call. The CDR3 loop spans 11 amino acids. V dropped 6 bases and J dropped 5 bases, with 5 bases sitting between them. Germline V lookup: CDR1 MDHEN, CDR2 SYDVKM.